This T cell receptor beta chain was sequenced during a study of OX40 agonist ivuxolimab in advanced cancers. Samples of blood were obtained at baseline, on cycle 4 day 1, and on cycle 7 day 1. The data were produced by immunoSEQ multiplex PCR, yet TCRdb's version contains in-frame clones alone and is incomplete. Among some 64,000 clones listed, roughly 87% were seen once. The germline gives CDR1 MNHNS, CDR2 SASEGT. The V end lost 2 bases, the J end lost 4 bases, and 15 bases lay between the germline ends. This CDR3 is built from 15 residues. The material was CD4+ or CD8+ T cells sorted from blood, obtained in a trial of the OX40 agonist ivuxolimab. The TCR originated in an adult with an advanced solid tumor such as melanoma, head and neck, liver or kidney cancer. V and J are TRBV6-1 and TRBJ2-7; D could derive from TRBD1 or TRBD2 (6 bases each). CDR3 DNA: TGTGCCAGCAGTGAATTAGGGGGGCGAAGTTACGAGCAGTACTTC. This sequence encodes CASSELGGRSYEQYF.